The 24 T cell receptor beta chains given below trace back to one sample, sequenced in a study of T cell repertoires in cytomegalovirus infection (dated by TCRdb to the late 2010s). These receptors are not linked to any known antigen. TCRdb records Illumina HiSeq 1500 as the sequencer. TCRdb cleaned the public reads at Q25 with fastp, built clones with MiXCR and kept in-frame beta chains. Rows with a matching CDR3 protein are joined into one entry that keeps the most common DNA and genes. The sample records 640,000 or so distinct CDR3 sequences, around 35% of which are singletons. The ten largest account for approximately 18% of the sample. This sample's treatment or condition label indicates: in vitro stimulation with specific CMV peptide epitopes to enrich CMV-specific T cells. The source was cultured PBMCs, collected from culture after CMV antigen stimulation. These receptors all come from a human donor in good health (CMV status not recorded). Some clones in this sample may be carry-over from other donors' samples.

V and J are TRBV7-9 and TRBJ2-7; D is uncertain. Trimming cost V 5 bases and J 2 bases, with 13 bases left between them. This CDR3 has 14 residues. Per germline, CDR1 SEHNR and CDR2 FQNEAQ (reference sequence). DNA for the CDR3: TGTGCCAGCAGCCGGTTAGCCGTCACCTACGAGCAGTACTTC. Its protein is CASSRLAVTYEQYF.

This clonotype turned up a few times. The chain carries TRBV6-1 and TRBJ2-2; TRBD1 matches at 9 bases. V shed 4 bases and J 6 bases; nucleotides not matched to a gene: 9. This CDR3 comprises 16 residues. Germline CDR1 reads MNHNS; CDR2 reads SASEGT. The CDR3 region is CASSAGKQGAPGELFF. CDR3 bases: TGTGCCAGCAGTGCCGGAAAACAGGGGGCCCCCGGGGAGCTGTTTTTT.

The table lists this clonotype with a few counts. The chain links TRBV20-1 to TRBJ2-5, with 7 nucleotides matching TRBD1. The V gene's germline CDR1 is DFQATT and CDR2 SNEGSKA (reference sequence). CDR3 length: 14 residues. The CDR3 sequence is CRDGQAKYQETQYF. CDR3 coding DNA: TGCAGAGATGGACAGGCAAAGTACCAAGAGACCCAGTACTTC.

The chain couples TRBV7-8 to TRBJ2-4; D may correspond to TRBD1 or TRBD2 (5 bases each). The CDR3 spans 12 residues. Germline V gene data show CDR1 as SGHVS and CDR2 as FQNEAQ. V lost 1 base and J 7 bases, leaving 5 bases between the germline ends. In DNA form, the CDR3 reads TGTGCCAGCAGCTTAGGGGACAACATTCAGTACTTC. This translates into CASSLGDNIQYF.

CDR3 region: CASSQPASGGPQETQYF. CDR3 DNA sequence: TGTGCCAGCAGTCAACCGGCCAGCGGGGGGCCCCAAGAGACCCAGTACTTC. The V call is TRBV28, the J call TRBJ2-5, with TRBD2 matching 9 bases. This CDR3 contains 17 residues. Germline loops: CDR1 MDHEN, CDR2 SYDVKM. The V segment lost 5 bases and the J segment 1 base; nucleotides outside the gene matches: 11. The full variable domain, with the rest looked up from reference TRBV28 and TRBJ2-5, is DVKVTQSSRYLVKRTGEKVFLECVQDMDHENMFWYRQDPGLGLRLIYFSYDVKMKEKGDIPEGYSVSREKKERFSLILESASTNQTSMYLCASSQPASGGPQETQYFGPGTRLLVL.

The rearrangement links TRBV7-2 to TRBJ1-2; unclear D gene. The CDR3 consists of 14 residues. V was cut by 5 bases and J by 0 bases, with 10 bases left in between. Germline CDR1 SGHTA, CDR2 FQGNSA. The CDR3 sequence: CASSEGNTNYGYTF. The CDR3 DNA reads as TGTGCCAGCAGCGAAGGCAATACTAACTATGGCTACACCTTC.

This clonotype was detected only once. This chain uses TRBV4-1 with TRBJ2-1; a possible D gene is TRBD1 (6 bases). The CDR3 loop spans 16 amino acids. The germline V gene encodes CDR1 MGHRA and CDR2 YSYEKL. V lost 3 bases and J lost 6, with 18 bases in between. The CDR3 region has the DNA TGCGCCAGCAGCCATCGGACAGCCGGTGACCTCAATGAGCAGTTCTTC. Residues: CASSHRTAGDLNEQFF.

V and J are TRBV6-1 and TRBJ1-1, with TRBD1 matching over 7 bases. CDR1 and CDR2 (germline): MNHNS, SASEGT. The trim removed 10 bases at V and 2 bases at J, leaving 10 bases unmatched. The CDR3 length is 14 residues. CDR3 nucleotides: TGTGCCACCCCCGCAGGGGGAAGAAACACTGAAGCTTTCTTT. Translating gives CATPAGGRNTEAFF.

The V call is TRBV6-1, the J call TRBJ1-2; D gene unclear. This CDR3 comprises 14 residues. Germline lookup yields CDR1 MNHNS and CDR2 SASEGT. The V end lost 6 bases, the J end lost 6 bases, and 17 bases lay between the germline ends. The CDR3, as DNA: TGTGCCAGCAGACTAAGGCCCGACTTTGATGGCTACACCTTC. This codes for CASRLRPDFDGYTF.

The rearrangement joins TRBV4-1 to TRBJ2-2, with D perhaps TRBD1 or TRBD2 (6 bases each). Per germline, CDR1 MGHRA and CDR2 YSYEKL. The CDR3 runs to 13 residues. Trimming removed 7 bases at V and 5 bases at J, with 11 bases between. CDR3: CASMGGRTGELFF. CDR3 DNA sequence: TGCGCCAGCATGGGGGGCAGAACCGGGGAGCTGTTTTTT.

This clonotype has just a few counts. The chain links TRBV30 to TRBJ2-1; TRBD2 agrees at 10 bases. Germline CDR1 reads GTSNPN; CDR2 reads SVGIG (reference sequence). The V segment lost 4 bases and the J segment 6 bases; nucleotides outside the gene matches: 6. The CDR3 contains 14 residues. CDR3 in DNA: TGTGCCTGGACCCCGGGACTAGCGCGCAATGAGCAGTTCTTC. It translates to CAWTPGLARNEQFF.

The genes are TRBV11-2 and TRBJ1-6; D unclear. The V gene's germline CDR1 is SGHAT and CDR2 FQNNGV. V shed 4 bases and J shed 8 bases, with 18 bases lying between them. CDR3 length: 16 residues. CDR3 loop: CASSSNPRRGDSPLHF. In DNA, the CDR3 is TGTGCCAGCAGCTCTAACCCCCGGCGCGGAGATTCACCCCTCCACTTT.

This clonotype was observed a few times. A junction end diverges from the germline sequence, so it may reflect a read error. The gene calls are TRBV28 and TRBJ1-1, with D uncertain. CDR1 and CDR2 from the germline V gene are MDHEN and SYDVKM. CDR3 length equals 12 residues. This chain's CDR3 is CASILGNTEAFF. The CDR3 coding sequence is TGTGCCAGCATTTTAGGGAACACTGAAGCTTTCTTT.

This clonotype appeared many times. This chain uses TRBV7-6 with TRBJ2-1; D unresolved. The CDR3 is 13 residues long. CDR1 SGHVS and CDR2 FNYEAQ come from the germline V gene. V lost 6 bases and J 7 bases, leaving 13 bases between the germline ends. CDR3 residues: CASRGPSRNEQFF. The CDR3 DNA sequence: TGTGCCAGCAGAGGTCCTAGTAGGAATGAGCAGTTCTTC.

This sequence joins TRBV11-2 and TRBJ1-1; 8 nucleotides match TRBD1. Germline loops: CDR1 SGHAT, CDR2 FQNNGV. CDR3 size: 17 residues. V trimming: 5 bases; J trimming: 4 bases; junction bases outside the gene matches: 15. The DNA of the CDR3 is TGTGCCAGCAGCCCGCGACGTTGGACAGGGTCGGGCACTGAAGCTTTCTTT. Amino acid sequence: CASSPRRWTGSGTEAFF.

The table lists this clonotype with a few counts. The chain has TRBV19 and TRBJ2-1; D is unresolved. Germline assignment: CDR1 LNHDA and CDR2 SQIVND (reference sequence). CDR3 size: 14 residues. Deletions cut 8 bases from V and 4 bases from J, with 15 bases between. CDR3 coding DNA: TGTGCCAGTTCTACCTCGCGGTTTTACAATGAGCAGTTCTTC. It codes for CASSTSRFYNEQFF.

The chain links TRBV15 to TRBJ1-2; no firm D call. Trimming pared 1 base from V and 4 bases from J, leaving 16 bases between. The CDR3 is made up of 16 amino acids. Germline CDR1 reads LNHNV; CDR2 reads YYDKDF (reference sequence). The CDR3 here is CATSRAYLIGSYGYTF. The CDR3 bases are TGTGCCACCAGCAGAGCCTACTTAATCGGATCCTATGGCTACACCTTC.

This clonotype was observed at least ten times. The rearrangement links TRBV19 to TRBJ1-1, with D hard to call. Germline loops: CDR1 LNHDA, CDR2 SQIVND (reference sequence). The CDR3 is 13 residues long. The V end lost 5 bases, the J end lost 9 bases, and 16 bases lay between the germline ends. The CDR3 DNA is TGTGCCAGTAGTCCGTCCCGATTCGGGAAAGCTTTCTTT. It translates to CASSPSRFGKAFF.

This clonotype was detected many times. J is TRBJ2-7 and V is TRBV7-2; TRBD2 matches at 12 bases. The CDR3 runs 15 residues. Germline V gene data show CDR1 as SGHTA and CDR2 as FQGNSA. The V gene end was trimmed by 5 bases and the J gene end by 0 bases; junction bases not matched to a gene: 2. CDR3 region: CASSPLAGGSYEQYF. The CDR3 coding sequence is TGTGCCAGCAGCCCACTAGCGGGAGGCTCCTACGAGCAGTACTTC.

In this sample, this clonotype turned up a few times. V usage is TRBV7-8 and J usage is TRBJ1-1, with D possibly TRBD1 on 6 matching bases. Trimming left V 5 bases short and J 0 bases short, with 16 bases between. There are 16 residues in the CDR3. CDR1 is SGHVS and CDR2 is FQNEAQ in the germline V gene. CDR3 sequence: CASSRRAGQMNTEAFF. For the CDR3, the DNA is TGTGCCAGCAGCCGGCGCGCCGGACAGATGAACACTGAAGCTTTCTTT.

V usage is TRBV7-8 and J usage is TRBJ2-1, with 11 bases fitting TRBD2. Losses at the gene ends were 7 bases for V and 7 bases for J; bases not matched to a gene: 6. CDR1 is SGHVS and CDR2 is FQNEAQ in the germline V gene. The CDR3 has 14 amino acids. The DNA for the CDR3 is TGTGCCAGCACACAGACTAGCGGGAAAAATGAGCAGTTCTTC. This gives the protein CASTQTSGKNEQFF.

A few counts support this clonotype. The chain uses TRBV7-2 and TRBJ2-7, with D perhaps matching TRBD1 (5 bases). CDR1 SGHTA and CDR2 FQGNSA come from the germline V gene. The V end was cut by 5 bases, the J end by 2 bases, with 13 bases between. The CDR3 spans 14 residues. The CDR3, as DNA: TGTGCCAGCAGCCCTGGGGCCGGCCCCTACGAGCAGTACTTC. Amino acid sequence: CASSPGAGPYEQYF.

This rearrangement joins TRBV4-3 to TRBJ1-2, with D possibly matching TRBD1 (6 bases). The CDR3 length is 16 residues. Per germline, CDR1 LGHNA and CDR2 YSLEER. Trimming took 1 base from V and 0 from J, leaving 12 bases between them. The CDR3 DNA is TGCGCCAGCAGCCAAGCGGACAGCGAGTCTAACTATGGCTACACCTTC. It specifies CASSQADSESNYGYTF.

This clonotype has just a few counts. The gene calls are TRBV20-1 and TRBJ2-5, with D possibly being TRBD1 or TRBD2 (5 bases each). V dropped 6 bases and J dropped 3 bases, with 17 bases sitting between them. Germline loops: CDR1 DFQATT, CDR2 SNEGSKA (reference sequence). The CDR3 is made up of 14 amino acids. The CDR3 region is CSAETVRGEETQYF. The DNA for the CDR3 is TGCAGTGCCGAGACAGTCCGGGGAGAAGAGACCCAGTACTTC.